The 8 T cell receptor beta chains presented below share a single source sample, sequenced in a study of CD8+ T cells in alopecia areata. Extraction of RNA preceded its reverse transcription into cDNA, which served as the sequencing template. The assay was immunoSEQ multiplex PCR, and TCRdb's table has in-frame clones only and misses some. The top ten hold 13% to 15% of the sample, which has more than 8,500 clones, around 67% seen once. Peripheral blood and lesional scalp punch biopsies were taken from alopecia areata patients. Sequencing was carried out using skin. The source is a human donor with alopecia areata.

Concerning this clone itself: The same CDR3 arises from other DNA sequences in this sample as well. The chain is built from TRBV11-1 and TRBJ2-1; D remains ambiguous. The CDR3 sequence is 14 residues long. Trimming took 1 base from V and 0 from J, leaving 4 bases between them. Germline-derived CDR1 and CDR2 are SGHAT and FQDESV (reference sequence). CDR3 sequence: CASSLVGSYNEQFF. Here the CDR3 DNA reads TGTGCCAGCAGCTTAGTTGGCTCCTACAATGAGCAGTTCTTC.

The chain employs TRBV6-5 and TRBJ2-1; TRBD1 might be the D (5 bases). V shed 0 bases and J shed 2 bases, with 11 bases lying between them. Per germline, CDR1 MNHEY and CDR2 SVGAGI. The CDR3 has 16 amino acids. Here the CDR3 DNA reads TGTGCCAGCAGTTACTCACAGGCGGCCGCCTACAATGAGCAGTTCTTC. It is translated as CASSYSQAAAYNEQFF.

The chain has TRBV29-1 and TRBJ1-4, with unresolved D. V dropped 0 bases and J dropped 15 bases, with 11 bases sitting between them. Looked up from germline, CDR1 is SQVTM and CDR2 is ANQGSEA. CDR3 size: 11 residues. As DNA, the CDR3 is TGCAGCGTTGAAGATCTAGGCGTATTGTTTTTT. It encodes CSVEDLGVLFF.

The rearrangement links TRBV4-3 to TRBJ2-1; D might be TRBD1 or TRBD2, each matching 5 bases. Trimming took 5 bases from V and 4 from J, leaving 12 bases between them. The CDR3 spans 14 residues. Germline V CDR1 and CDR2: LGHNA, YSLEER. CDR3 region: CASSLRGRYNEQFF. CDR3 nucleotide sequence: TGCGCCAGCAGCTTGAGGGGCCGATACAATGAGCAGTTCTTC.

V and J are TRBV19 and TRBJ1-5, with 10 bases aligning to TRBD1. The V gene end was trimmed by 4 bases and the J gene end by 2 bases; junction bases not matched to a gene: 5. The length of the CDR3 is 16 residues. Germline CDR1 LNHDA, CDR2 SQIVND (reference sequence). The CDR3 DNA reads as TGTGCCAGTAGTAAGGGGACAGGGGTGGGCAATCAGCCCCAGCATTTT. Translating it yields CASSKGTGVGNQPQHF.

The chain joins TRBV18 to TRBJ2-5; D is tentatively TRBD1 or TRBD2 (6 bases each). This CDR3 has 15 amino acids. Germline V gene sequence: CDR1 KGHSH, CDR2 LQKENI. V lost 6 bases to trimming and J lost 2 bases, with 16 bases between them. This CDR3 reads CASSLRGAVQETQYF. DNA of the CDR3: TGTGCCAGCTCCCTGAGGGGGGCGGTACAAGAGACCCAGTACTTC.

The chain recombines TRBV28 with TRBJ2-2, with 7 bases that match TRBD1. Germline CDR1 is MDHEN and CDR2 is SYDVKM. The CDR3 totals 14 residues. Trimming at V came to 8 bases and at J to 3 bases, leaving 6 bases not matched to a gene. CDR3 loop: CASWGQYYTGELFF. Written as DNA, the CDR3 is TGTGCCAGCTGGGGACAGTACTACACCGGGGAGCTGTTTTTT.

V and J are TRBV27 and TRBJ2-5; TRBD2 matches 9 bases. V trimming: 3 bases; J trimming: 4 bases; junction bases outside the gene matches: 9. The CDR3 is 16 amino acids. Germline V gene lookup returns CDR1 MNHEY and CDR2 SMNVEV (reference sequence). Written as DNA, the CDR3 is TGTGCCAGCAGTTTCCGACTAGCGGTAACCGGAGAGACCCAGTACTTC. Translated, it gives CASSFRLAVTGETQYF.